This TCR beta chain comes out of a study of T cells after yellow fever vaccination. Study conclusions and caveats: A small proportion of clonotypes was detected in both the CD4 and CD8 compartments.

This clonotype was recorded at least ten times. The antigen is not known. V was pared by 2 bases and J by 9 bases, with 13 bases of the junction left unmatched. Germline lookup yields CDR1 WNHNN and CDR2 SYGVQD (reference sequence). CDR3 length equals 15 residues. TCRdb independently ran MiXCR on the 5' RACE reads; one entry per CDR3 protein. The sample contains about 130,000 distinct CDR3 sequences, 6.5% to 8% of which appear only once. The sequenced sample was CD4+ T cells sorted from PBMCs, obtained approximately 11 days after the first yellow fever vaccination. This clonotype was obtained from a man younger than 35 who received the YFV17D yellow fever vaccine. This chain links TRBV10-1 with TRBJ2-7; TRBD1 agrees at 7 bases. CDR3 loop: CASSEDRAKPFVQYV. CDR3 nucleotide sequence: TGCGCCAGCAGTGAGGACAGGGCCAAACCTTTTGTGCAGTACGTC.